These 5 T cell receptor beta chains share one sample of origin, sequenced in a study of T cells in tumors after PD-1 blockade. The protocol was immunoSEQ multiplex PCR, while the TCRdb copy is restricted to in-frame clones and leaves out a portion. The sample yields some 60,000 clones, 80% seen once. The sequencing here drew on PBMCs, taken before anti-PD-1 treatment. Source of these receptors: a human donor with basal cell carcinoma.

Relative to its sample, this clone is medium-sized. This chain uses TRBV7-9 with TRBJ2-5; TRBD2 matches 8 bases. After removal of 0 bases from V and 2 bases from J, the junction contained 5 bases not matched to a gene. Germline loops: CDR1 SEHNR, CDR2 FQNEAQ (reference sequence). There are 16 residues in the CDR3. The CDR3 DNA is TGTGCCAGCAGCTTAGCGGCTAGCGGGCTACAAGAGACCCAGTACTTC. Protein: CASSLAASGLQETQYF.

The chain recombines TRBV27 with TRBJ1-1; unclear D gene. Trimming shortened V by 6 bases and J by 3 bases, and 11 bases separated the two germline ends. The CDR3 consists of 13 residues. CDR1 is MNHEY and CDR2 is SMNVEV in the germline V gene (reference sequence). The CDR3 protein is CASSHVWDTEAFF. DNA for the CDR3: TGTGCCAGCAGCCACGTCTGGGACACTGAAGCTTTCTTT.

This rearrangement joins TRBV19 to TRBJ2-1, with 8 bases lining up with TRBD1. This CDR3 spans 15 amino acids. The ends lost 7 bases at V and 7 bases at J; junction bases unmatched: 12. Germline CDR1 reads LNHDA; CDR2 reads SQIVND (reference sequence). The CDR3 region has the DNA TGTGCCAGTAAGTACGTAGGACAGGGTAGAAATGAGCAGTTCTTC. Translation gives CASKYVGQGRNEQFF.

The chain employs TRBV5-1 and TRBJ2-3, with D perhaps TRBD2 (5 bases). Between the trimmed V and J ends, which lost 5 bases and 0 bases, there was a span of 13 bases. Germline values: CDR1 SGHRS, CDR2 YFSETQ. The CDR3 is 15 amino acids. The CDR3 DNA reads TGCGCCAGCAGTTCTAGACTAACTAGCACAGATACGCAGTATTTT. Protein product: CASSSRLTSTDTQYF.

The chain combines TRBV27 with TRBJ2-5; no reliable D call. V lost 8 bases and J lost 5, with 18 bases in between. Germline CDR1 reads MNHEY; CDR2 reads SMNVEV (reference sequence). CDR3 length: 14 amino acids. The CDR3 protein is CASGPRRGGETQYF. The CDR3 DNA follows: TGTGCCAGCGGCCCGCGTAGAGGTGGGGAGACCCAGTACTTC.